The T cell receptor beta chain under discussion was sequenced for a study of T cell responses to AZD1222 COVID-19 vaccine. Germline lookup yields CDR1 SGHVS and CDR2 FNYEAQ. V was shortened by 2 bases and J by 4 bases, with 12 bases between the two germline ends. CDR3 length: 15 residues. Measured with immunoSEQ multiplex PCR; TCRdb has only the in-frame clones, and not every one. The profile shows approximately 110,000 clones, 85% to 90% of them singletons. This clone appeared a single time. The genes are TRBV7-6 and TRBJ1-5; TRBD1 is a possible D gene (5 bases). The source is an adult in good health. The sample in question was peripheral blood, obtained on day 0 of AZD1222 vaccination. The DNA for the CDR3 is TGTGCCAGCAGCTTATTTACAGGTTTTAATCAGCCCCAGCATTTT. This gives the protein CASSLFTGFNQPQHF. Full variable domain (rest looked up from reference TRBV7-6 and TRBJ1-5): GAGVSQSPRYKVTKRGQDVALRCDPISGHVSLYWYRQALGQGPEFLTYFNYEAQQDKSGLPNDRFSAERPEGSISTLTIQRTEQRDSAMYRCASSLFTGFNQPQHFGDGTRLSIL.